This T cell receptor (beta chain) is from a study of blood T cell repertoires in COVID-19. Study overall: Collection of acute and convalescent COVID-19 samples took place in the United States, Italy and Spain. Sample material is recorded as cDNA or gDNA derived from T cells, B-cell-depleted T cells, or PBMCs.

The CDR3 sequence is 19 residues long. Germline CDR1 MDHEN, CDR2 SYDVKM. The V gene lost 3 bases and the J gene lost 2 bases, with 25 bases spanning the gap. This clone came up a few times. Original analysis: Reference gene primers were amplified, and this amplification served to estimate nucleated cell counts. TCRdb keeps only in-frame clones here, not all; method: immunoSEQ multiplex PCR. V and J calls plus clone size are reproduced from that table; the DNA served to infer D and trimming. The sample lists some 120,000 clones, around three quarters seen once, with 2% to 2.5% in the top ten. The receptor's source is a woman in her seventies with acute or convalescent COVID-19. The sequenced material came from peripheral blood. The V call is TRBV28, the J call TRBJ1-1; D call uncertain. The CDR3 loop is CASSFREGRVPSPNTEAFF. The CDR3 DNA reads TGTGCCAGCAGTTTTAGGGAGGGTAGGGTGCCGTCCCCAAACACTGAAGCTTTCTTT.